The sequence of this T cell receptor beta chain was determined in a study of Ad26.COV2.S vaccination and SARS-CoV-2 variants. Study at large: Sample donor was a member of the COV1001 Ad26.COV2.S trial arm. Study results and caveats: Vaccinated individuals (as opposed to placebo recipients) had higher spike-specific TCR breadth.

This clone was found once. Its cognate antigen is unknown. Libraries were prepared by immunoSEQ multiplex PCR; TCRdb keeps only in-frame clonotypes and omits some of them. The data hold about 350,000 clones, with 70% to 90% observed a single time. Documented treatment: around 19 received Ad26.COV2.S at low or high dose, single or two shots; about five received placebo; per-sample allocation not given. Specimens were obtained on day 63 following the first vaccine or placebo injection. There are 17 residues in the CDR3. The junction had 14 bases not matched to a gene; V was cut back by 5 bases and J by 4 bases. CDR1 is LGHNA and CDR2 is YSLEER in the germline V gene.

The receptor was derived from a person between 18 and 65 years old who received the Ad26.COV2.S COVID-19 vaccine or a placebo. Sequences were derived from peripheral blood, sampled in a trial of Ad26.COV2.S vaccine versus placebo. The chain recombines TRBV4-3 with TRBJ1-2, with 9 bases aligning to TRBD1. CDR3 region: CASSGGTGTGNSYGYTF. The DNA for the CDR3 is TGCGCCAGCAGCGGGGGTACCGGGACAGGGAACTCCTATGGCTACACCTTC.